The present TCR beta chain was sequenced within a study of beta chain features in type 1 diabetes (dated by TCRdb to 2016 to 2018). Concerning the study at large: Mean age, gender distribution, total cell number and subset yield were not different between patients and healthy donors. The study compared the TCRB repertoires of sorted circulating CD4+ T cell subsets in recently diagnosed type 1 diabetes patients with those in matched healthy donors. Naive and central memory subsets were obtained from all 30 or so donors, but regulatory and stem cell-like memory subsets were isolated from only 8 patients and roughly 8 healthy donors. A total of around 100 million sorted cells were examined across all samples, and RNA yield correlated strongly with the number of cells per subset. Study-wide conclusions, independent of this receptor: At VDJ recombination sites, type 1 diabetes patients had fewer insertions and more deleted nucleotides, which implies abnormalities in thymic rearrangement. PCR may preferentially amplify shorter templates, but because patient and control samples were amplified and corrected together, any resulting skew would affect both groups equally. Because the HLA sub-analyses included only small numbers of individuals, any influence of HLA type on TCRB rearrangement was left unresolved. A moderate but significant shortening of TCRB CDR3 length was observed in type 1 diabetes patients in all four CD4+ subsets. Naive, central memory and regulatory TCRB repertoires appeared to be more alike among patients than among healthy donors. Because cDNA was sequenced instead of genomic DNA, highly expressing activated cells could be over-represented, though the groups showed no difference in activation or CD3 levels.

From its cysteine to its phenylalanine, the CDR3 spans 15 amino acids. Just CDR3 DNA is preserved here, 45 bases in frame from base 1. V trim: 1 base; J trim: 1 base; unmatched bases: 0. CDR1 and CDR2 are read off the germline V gene as SGHVS and FQNEAQ. Each donor gave one peripheral blood draw, averaging approximately 0.12 L, which was collected into heparinised tubes. A BD FACSAria II was used to sort naive, central memory, regulatory and stem cell-like memory CD4+ T cells with a panel that included CD45RO, CCR7, CD25, CD127, CD95 and CD27. Purity was above 95% for every sorted population. PBMCs were isolated right away by Lymphoprep density gradient centrifugation and were stained directly, without culture. Samples were stained and sorted in pairs, with one healthy donor and one patient per experiment, so that batch effects were minimized. The High Capacity cDNA Reverse Transcription Kit was used to reverse transcribe all of the isolated RNA, meaning that expressed TCRB transcripts were what got sequenced. Naive, central memory and regulatory T cell samples underwent deep immunoSEQ sequencing, averaging about 3.5 million total reads per sample. After sorted cells were lysed in RLT buffer, RNA was extracted with DNase-treated RNeasy Micro or Mini kits, with the choice depending on cell number. Each cell subset was processed on its own to prevent cross-contamination, while patient and healthy donor samples were processed together. The immunoSEQ multiplex PCR was used to amplify TCRB sequences from cDNA, generating 87-bp fragments that spanned the CDR3 region. Amplicons were sequenced on the Illumina HiSeq platform. Per the source publication's procedure: Synthetic template baselines were used to correct PCR bias computationally, reads within Hamming distance 2 were collapsed, and singletons that could not be merged were discarded. Reads were aligned to IMGT to assign V, D and J genes, CDR3 length, and insertions or deletions at six rearrangement sites. Within each subset, clonotype counts were normalized to the number of sorted cells before true diversity and Gini coefficients were calculated with the tcR R package. Repertoire sharing was quantified using the overlap coefficient calculated on TCRB nucleotide sequences. Out-of-frame TCRB sequences from naive cells were analyzed as a proxy for the pre-selection repertoire. Drawn from immuneACCESS, this table holds only the in-frame rearrangements with V and J called that TCRdb kept. Clones are partly lost; checked studies trace under half to an unresolved V gene and leave the rest unexplained. The D gene and trimming were derived from the DNA, and the V and J assignments and clone size from that table. The sample yields 250,000 to 300,000 clones; roughly an eighth were counted once. The ten largest clonotypes hold more than 0.015% of the sample.

The sample holds a few counts of this clone. Its antigen is not yet known. The record has no base qualities; no much larger clone is one base away. Sequencing input: naive CD4+ T cells from blood. The label giving this sample's cell subset or site can be read as: true naive CD4+ T cells. This sequence uses TRBV7-8 and TRBJ2-1, with 8 bases in between that match TRBD2. The TCR was taken from a man aged 30 to 45 with type 1 diabetes. The CDR3 protein sequence reads: CASSLVAGSYNEQFF. The nucleotides are TGTGCCAGCAGCTTAGTAGCGGGATCCTACAATGAGCAGTTCTTC.